This T cell receptor (beta chain) is drawn from a study of blood T cell repertoires in COVID-19. Sequencing used immunoSEQ multiplex PCR; TCRdb keeps in-frame clones, though not all of them. The repertoire has 220,000 or so clones, approximately 90% of them found once; the top ten carry roughly 0.95%. The CDR3 totals 16 residues. CDR1 and CDR2 from the germline V gene are MNHEY and SMNVEV (reference sequence). Trimming at V came to 5 bases and at J to 8 bases, leaving 16 bases not matched to a gene. Sequenced input: PBMCs or T cells enriched from blood (not recorded which). The receptor comes from a man aged 50 to 59 who had been exposed to COVID-19. The V gene is TRBV27, the J gene TRBJ1-2; TRBD1 aligns across 8 bases. CDR3 amino acids: CASSLYRGSELRGYTF. The CDR3 nucleotides are TGTGCCAGCAGTCTCTACAGGGGGTCCGAGCTCCGCGGCTACACCTTC.